This paragraph reports one TCR beta chain. J gave up 6 bases and V 1 base, and 18 bases lay outside the gene matches. This CDR3 has 19 amino acids. CDR1 is SNHLY, CDR2 FYNNEI, per germline. TCRdb's copy holds only in-frame clones and misses some; the assay was immunoSEQ multiplex PCR. The sample lists approximately 100,000 clones, 80% to 95% occurring once. The sample belongs to a study of T cell changes during pregnancy in multiple sclerosis. The sequenced sample was peripheral blood, obtained after pregnancy. The receptor comes from a female donor with multiple sclerosis, enrolled in a pregnancy study. The chain employs TRBV2 and TRBJ1-2; 9 positions match TRBD1. This CDR3 reads CASSEVGQGWLGVRDGYTF. In DNA form, the CDR3 reads TGTGCCAGCAGTGAAGTGGGACAGGGATGGCTCGGTGTTCGGGATGGCTACACCTTC. Supplemented by reference TRBV2 and TRBJ1-2, the full variable domain reads EPEVTQTPSHQVTQMGQEVILRCVPISNHLYFYWYRQILGQKVEFLVSFYNNEISEKSEIFDDQFSVERPDGSNFTLKIRSTKLEDSAMYFCASSEVGQGWLGVRDGYTFGSGTRLTVV.